The 27 T cell receptor beta chains listed next were all sequenced from one sample in a study of PD-1 blockade in classical Hodgkin lymphoma (dated by TCRdb to 2018 to 2021). The time point label, read with the paper, signifies: cycle 1 day 1 (C1D1), immediately before nivolumab initiation. All trial patients had relapsed after autologous stem cell transplantation, with cohorts A, B and C differing in prior brentuximab vedotin exposure. A Miltenyi CD4+ T cell isolation kit was used for magnetic negative selection to purify CD4+ T cells from thawed PBMCs. The library relied on the immunoSEQ multiplex PCR assay. TCRdb retrieved this table from immuneACCESS and kept in-frame rearrangements only. Not all clones are present; in checked studies, unresolved V genes account for under half, and no reason is known for the remainder. The sample contains 31,000 or so clones, approximately 85% of them found a single time. Roughly 2.2% of the sample is held by the ten biggest clonotypes.

The sequenced sample was CD4+ T cells from blood, obtained at baseline. These TCRs come from a human donor with classical Hodgkin lymphoma.

The chain combines TRBV6-1 with TRBJ1-1; D unclear. Per the germline V gene, CDR1 is MNHNS and CDR2 is SASEGT. Trimming removed 0 bases at V and 4 bases at J, with 6 bases between. CDR3 length: 13 residues. The CDR3 here is CASSEARGTEAFF. In DNA form, the CDR3 reads TGTGCCAGCAGTGAAGCACGGGGCACTGAAGCTTTCTTT.

This clone was recorded only once. The chain employs TRBV7-2 and TRBJ1-3; tentative D call: TRBD1 (6 bases). Germline V gene data show CDR1 as SGHTA and CDR2 as FQGNSA. The CDR3 spans 16 residues. Trimming removed 4 bases at V and 0 bases at J, with 13 bases between. CDR3 sequence (DNA): TGTGCCAGCAGCTCGACAGGCTCTAGCTCTGGAAACACCATATATTTT. Amino acid sequence: CASSSTGSSSGNTIYF.

Concerning this clone itself: Relative to the germline gene, one junction end is altered; a read error may explain this. V is TRBV7-7 and J is TRBJ2-2; TRBD2 might be the D (6 bases). CDR3 size: 18 residues. The germline CDR1 and CDR2 sequences are SSHAT and FNYEAQ (reference sequence). CDR3 residues: CASSHGIRGGENTGELFF. The CDR3 DNA reads as TGTGCTAGCAGCCATGGGATTCGGGGAGGAGAGAACACCGGGGAGCTGTTTTTT.

This clone has just a few counts. The chain employs TRBV6-5 and TRBJ1-2, with 8 bases aligning to TRBD1. Germline-derived CDR1 and CDR2 are MNHEY and SVGAGI. The trim removed 2 bases at V and 8 bases at J, leaving 4 bases unmatched. The CDR3 spans 13 residues. The CDR3 region has the DNA TGTGCCAGCAGTTACGAGACAGGGGTCGGCTACACCTTC. This gives the protein CASSYETGVGYTF.

This rearrangement joins TRBV28 to TRBJ2-1; 7 nucleotides line up with TRBD1. This CDR3 contains 13 residues. Germline CDR1 and CDR2: MDHEN and SYDVKM. V lost 6 bases, J lost 7 bases, and 6 bases stayed unmatched. In DNA form, the CDR3 reads TGTGCCAGCAGCAGGACAGGATTAAATGAGCAGTTCTTC. This sequence encodes CASSRTGLNEQFF.

The chain employs TRBV5-8 and TRBJ2-5; 8 nucleotides line up with TRBD1. CDR3 length: 14 residues. Trimming took 4 bases from V and 1 from J; bases not matched to a gene: 3. From germline, CDR1 is SGHTS and CDR2 YDEGEE. CDR3 in amino acids: CASSGRGPQETQYF. Here the CDR3 DNA reads TGTGCCAGCAGCGGCAGGGGGCCCCAAGAGACCCAGTACTTC. The full variable domain, rest sourced from reference TRBV5-8 and TRBJ2-5, is EAGVTQSPTHLIKTRGQQATLRCSPISGHTSVYWYQQALGLGLQFLLWYDEGEERNRGNFPPRFSGRQFPNYSSELNVNALELEDSALYLCASSGRGPQETQYFGPGTRLLVL.

The V gene is TRBV5-6, the J gene TRBJ2-1; D perhaps matches TRBD2 (5 bases). The V gene lost 0 bases and the J gene lost 10 bases, with 14 bases spanning the gap. CDR1 SGHDT and CDR2 YYEEEE come from the germline V gene. This CDR3 has 14 amino acids. This chain's CDR3 is CASSLVGLHREQFF. CDR3 nucleotide sequence: TGTGCCAGCAGCTTGGTAGGACTCCATAGGGAGCAGTTCTTC.

The chain uses TRBV11-1 and TRBJ2-7, with D tentatively TRBD2 (6 bases). V was clipped by 8 bases and J by 2 bases, with 13 bases between them. This CDR3 is built from 13 residues. Germline-derived CDR1 and CDR2 are SGHAT and FQDESV (reference sequence). The CDR3 reads CASSRLDPYEQYF. CDR3 DNA sequence: TGTGCCAGCTCTCGACTAGATCCCTACGAGCAGTACTTC.

This chain connects TRBV28 to TRBJ1-5, with TRBD1 as a possible D gene (6 bases). V was clipped by 4 bases and J by 6 bases, with 19 bases between them. The length of the CDR3 is 16 residues. Germline loops: CDR1 MDHEN, CDR2 SYDVKM. CDR3 protein: CASSSLGGRRGQPQHF. The CDR3 DNA follows: TGTGCCAGCAGTTCGCTTGGGGGGCGCCGAGGTCAGCCCCAGCATTTT.

This rearrangement joins TRBV6-5 to TRBJ1-1; tentative D call: TRBD1 (6 bases). The CDR3 covers 13 residues. CDR1 and CDR2 (germline): MNHEY, SVGAGI. V lost 8 bases and J lost 3, with 13 bases in between. CDR3 in amino acids: CASSRQGYTEAFF. For the CDR3, the DNA is TGTGCCAGCTCGAGGCAGGGGTACACTGAAGCTTTCTTT.

This clone was counted between two and nine times. The rearrangement uses TRBV7-2 and TRBJ2-2, with TRBD1 as a possible D gene (6 bases). This CDR3 has 14 amino acids. V gave up 10 bases and J gave up 3 bases, with 15 bases separating them. Germline V gene lookup returns CDR1 SGHTA and CDR2 FQGNSA. CDR3 protein: CATSSDSYTGELFF. CDR3 sequence (DNA): TGTGCCACCTCCTCGGACAGCTACACCGGGGAGCTGTTTTTT.

The chain couples TRBV7-9 to TRBJ2-7; 9 positions match TRBD1. The CDR3 has 15 amino acids. CDR1 and CDR2 (germline): SEHNR, FQNEAQ (reference sequence). V trimming: 5 bases; J trimming: 2 bases; junction bases outside the gene matches: 7. CDR3 coding DNA: TGTGCCAGCAGCCCCGGGACAGGGAAAACCTACGAGCAGTACTTC. Amino acids: CASSPGTGKTYEQYF.

This chain links TRBV5-1 with TRBJ1-5; D perhaps matches TRBD1 (5 bases). The CDR3 contains 16 residues. The V end was cut by 4 bases, the J end by 0 bases, with 14 bases between. The V gene's germline CDR1 is SGHRS and CDR2 YFSETQ. Here the CDR3 reads CASSLGDVGSNQPQHF. CDR3 DNA sequence: TGCGCCAGCAGCCTAGGGGACGTTGGTAGCAATCAGCCCCAGCATTTT.

The CDR3, as DNA: TGTGCCAGTAGCAGGCTGGGGATTAGCCAAGAGACCCAGTACTTC. Residues: CASSRLGISQETQYF. This chain uses TRBV19 with TRBJ2-5; D is unresolved. CDR1 and CDR2 (germline): LNHDA, SQIVND (reference sequence). V lost 6 bases, J lost 1 base, and 15 bases lay in between. The CDR3 is made up of 15 amino acids.

J is TRBJ1-3 and V is TRBV5-1, with no clear D. Deletions cut 0 bases from V and 0 bases from J, with 4 bases between. CDR3 length equals 14 residues. The germline V gene has CDR1 SGHRS and CDR2 YFSETQ. DNA of the CDR3: TGCGCCAGCAGCTTGGTCGGCTCTGGAAACACCATATATTTT. It codes for CASSLVGSGNTIYF.

Only one count was recorded for this clone. The chain joins TRBV19 to TRBJ1-2, with D perhaps TRBD1 (5 bases). Trimming shortened V by 0 bases and J by 7 bases, and 9 bases separated the two germline ends. Looked up from germline, CDR1 is LNHDA and CDR2 is SQIVND (reference sequence). The CDR3 contains 13 residues. CDR3 sequence: CASSIEGAGGYTF. The CDR3 nucleotides read TGTGCCAGTAGTATAGAAGGGGCGGGTGGCTACACCTTC.

On this clone: The sample has other DNA sequences that encode this CDR3 too. The rearrangement uses TRBV10-3 and TRBJ2-7, with 8 nucleotides matching TRBD1. V lost 4 bases to trimming and J lost 4 bases; unmatched junction nucleotides: 3. The CDR3 loop spans 13 amino acids. The V gene's germline CDR1 is ENHRY and CDR2 SYGVKD. As DNA, the CDR3 is TGTGCCATCAGTGCAGGGGGCGGATACGAGCAGTACTTC. As protein: CAISAGGGYEQYF.

The gene calls are TRBV6-1 and TRBJ2-7, with TRBD1 identical over 7 bases. Losses at the gene ends were 5 bases for V and 3 bases for J; bases not matched to a gene: 4. The germline gives CDR1 MNHNS, CDR2 SASEGT. The CDR3 is 13 residues long. The CDR3 sequence is CASSSGQSYEQYF. The CDR3 DNA is TGTGCCAGCAGTTCGGGACAGAGCTACGAGCAGTACTTC.

The chain is built from TRBV6-5 and TRBJ1-2, with D possibly TRBD1 on 5 matching bases. In germline, CDR1 is MNHEY, CDR2 SVGAGI. The ends were cut back, 6 bases at V and 1 base at J, with 15 bases in the middle. The CDR3 runs 15 residues. The CDR3 here is CASSSLGGVNYGYTF. The CDR3 DNA sequence: TGTGCCAGCAGCTCCCTCGGAGGGGTTAACTATGGCTACACCTTC.

In its sample, this clone was seen a few times. The chain combines TRBV5-4 with TRBJ1-2; 12 bases match TRBD1. Trimming took 2 bases from V and 8 from J; bases not matched to a gene: 7. CDR1 SGHNT and CDR2 YYREEE come from the germline V gene (reference sequence). The CDR3 runs 15 residues. CDR3 bases: TGTGCCAGCAGCTTCCTGGGACAGGGGGCGAGAGGCTACACCTTC. Its protein product is CASSFLGQGARGYTF.

V and J are TRBV29-1 and TRBJ1-2, with 9 bases matching TRBD1. Germline V gene sequence: CDR1 SQVTM, CDR2 ANQGSEA. Losses at the gene ends were 4 bases for V and 8 bases for J; bases not matched to a gene: 2. The CDR3 extends over 11 amino acids. CDR3 DNA: TGCAGCGTTGGGACAGGGGTAGGCTACACCTTC. It yields the protein CSVGTGVGYTF.

The chain combines TRBV2 with TRBJ2-1; maybe TRBD1 (6 bases). This CDR3 has 13 residues. Germline CDR1 SNHLY, CDR2 FYNNEI. The ends were cut back, 8 bases at V and 5 bases at J, with 13 bases in the middle. The CDR3 region is CASQLGQNNEQFF. CDR3 nucleotides: TGTGCCAGCCAATTGGGACAAAACAATGAGCAGTTCTTC.

This sequence joins TRBV19 and TRBJ2-1, with TRBD2 matching 11 bases. This CDR3 is 15 amino acids long. V was clipped by 5 bases and J by 7 bases; unmatched bases: 7. Germline V gene lookup returns CDR1 LNHDA and CDR2 SQIVND (reference sequence). The CDR3 DNA is TGTGCCAGTAGTGTGGGACTAGCGGAATATAATGAGCAGTTCTTC. Its protein product is CASSVGLAEYNEQFF.

This clone occurred a few times. The rearrangement links TRBV6-1 to TRBJ2-7, with unresolved D. The CDR3 has 12 amino acids. The V end was cut by 5 bases, the J end by 3 bases, with 8 bases between. CDR1 is MNHNS, CDR2 SASEGT, per germline. The DNA for the CDR3 is TGTGCCAGCAGTACCCACAGCTACGAGCAGTACTTC. It encodes CASSTHSYEQYF.

The rearrangement links TRBV6-4 to TRBJ2-7; 9 bases agree with TRBD1. The CDR3 extends over 12 amino acids. Germline V CDR1 and CDR2: MRHNA, SNTAGT. Losses at the gene ends were 4 bases for V and 7 bases for J; bases not matched to a gene: 2. CDR3 sequence: CASSGQGGEQYF. CDR3 coding DNA: TGTGCCAGCAGTGGACAGGGGGGGGAGCAGTACTTC.

This chain connects TRBV6-6 to TRBJ1-4, with a weak D call TRBD1 (6 bases). The germline V and J ends were trimmed by 2 bases and 5 bases, with 9 bases remaining between them. CDR3 size: 14 residues. The germline V gene encodes CDR1 MNHNY and CDR2 SVGAGI (reference sequence). The CDR3 sequence is CASSYPQGNEKLFF. CDR3 coding DNA: TGTGCCAGCAGTTACCCACAGGGCAATGAAAAACTGTTTTTT.

This clone was seen only a few times. The DNA for the CDR3 is TGTGCCAGCAGTTACGGCGGGGAGGGCTACACCTTC. It specifies CASSYGGEGYTF. This chain links TRBV6-5 with TRBJ1-2, with D hard to call. V shed 2 bases and J shed 8 bases, with 9 bases lying between them. Germline-derived CDR1 and CDR2 are MNHEY and SVGAGI. This CDR3 is 12 amino acids long.